The clone carrying this T cell receptor beta chain has a handful of counts. What it binds is not known. The CDR3 contains 15 residues. Germline lookup yields CDR1 SGHDT and CDR2 YYEEEE. Trimming at V came to 4 bases and at J to 2 bases, leaving 6 bases not matched to a gene. This sample is part of a study of beta chain features in type 1 diabetes. About the study: Patient and healthy donor groups were alike in age, gender and cell yields.

Findings and limits, study-wide: These data did not resolve whether HLA type affects TCRB rearrangement. Compared with healthy donors, patients appeared to share more similar naive, central memory and regulatory TCRB repertoires. Moderate but significant shortening of TCRB CDR3s was recorded in all four CD4+ subsets from Type 1 diabetes patients.

The investigators reverse transcribed all of the isolated RNA, so they sequenced expressed TCRB transcripts. For naive, central memory and regulatory T cell samples, reads averaged around 3.6 million. Profiling relied on immunoSEQ multiplex PCR, and the TCRdb table lists in-frame clones only, not all of them. The table includes 400,000 or so clones, around 12% detected once. This clonotype was sampled from a woman aged 18-35 years with type 1 diabetes. The chain joins TRBV5-6 to TRBJ1-2, with TRBD1 matching 9 bases. Specimen: naive CD4+ T cells from blood. The CDR3 protein is CASSTRTGDNYGYTF. The CDR3, as DNA: TGTGCCAGCAGCACCAGGACAGGGGACAACTATGGCTACACCTTC.